This T cell receptor beta chain was identified during a study of human thymus T cells. Thymus specimens were resections from corrective heart surgery. Produced via immunoSEQ multiplex PCR; TCRdb's table is partial and in-frame only. Of some 72,000 clones in the sample, 90% to 98% were seen once. The count of this clone is one. The receptor was derived from a boy in the first two years of life with a congenital heart defect but otherwise immunologically healthy. Sequenced material: thymus tissue.

The CDR3, as DNA: TGCGCCAGCAGCCGCGGGACAGCCACGAAATACGAGCAGTACTTC. This codes for CASSRGTATKYEQYF. The chain recombines TRBV4-1 with TRBJ2-7; D is possibly TRBD1 (7 bases). The CDR3 is 15 residues long. CDR1 and CDR2 from the germline V gene are MGHRA and YSYEKL. Trimming left V 4 bases short and J 4 bases short, with 17 bases between.